The next 30 T cell receptor beta chains were all read from a single sample in a study of neurological immune-mediated disorders. TCRdb ran MiXCR on the 5' RACE reads and lists one entry per CDR3 protein. Here the sample spans more than 70,000 distinct CDR3 sequences, approximately 17% being singletons. Sequencing was done on a sample of PBMCs. The receptors were sampled from a woman aged 35 to 49 in good health.

This clonotype was detected ten times or more. The chain carries TRBV6-2 or TRBV6-3 and TRBJ1-4; D gene ambiguous. The germline V and J ends were trimmed by 6 bases and 6 bases, with 14 bases remaining between them. The germline gives CDR1 MNHEY, CDR2 SVGEGT. The CDR3 sequence is 14 residues long. CDR3: CASSRDFRDEKLFF. CDR3 DNA: TGTGCCAGCAGCCGAGACTTCCGGGATGAAAAACTGTTTTTT.

This clonotype was picked up many times. The J gene is TRBJ2-1, the V gene TRBV5-1, with 11 bases matching TRBD2. The CDR3 runs 15 residues. Germline trimming cut 2 bases from V and 6 bases from J; bases unmatched to any gene: 4. Per germline, CDR1 SGHRS and CDR2 YFSETQ. Here the CDR3 reads CASSFLAGGGNEQFF. CDR3 in DNA: TGCGCCAGCAGCTTTCTAGCGGGGGGAGGCAATGAGCAGTTCTTC.

The count of this clonotype is one. V and J are TRBV15 and TRBJ2-1, with TRBD1 matching 7 bases. Germline CDR1 reads LNHNV; CDR2 reads YYDKDF (reference sequence). This CDR3 has 15 amino acids. V shed 0 bases and J 7 bases; nucleotides not matched to a gene: 6. In nucleotides, the CDR3 is TGTGCCACCAGCAGAGATAGCAAGGGGGCAAATGAGCAGTTCTTC. Its translation: CATSRDSKGANEQFF.

This clonotype has at least ten counts. The chain employs TRBV5-1 and TRBJ2-5; perhaps TRBD1 as D (6 bases). The CDR3 runs to 15 residues. The V gene lost 3 bases and the J gene lost 3 bases, with 15 bases spanning the gap. Germline V gene sequence: CDR1 SGHRS, CDR2 YFSETQ. Written as DNA, the CDR3 is TGCGCCAGCAGCTCTCAACCCGACAGGAAAGAGACCCAGTACTTC. This sequence encodes CASSSQPDRKETQYF.

The rearrangement uses TRBV20-1 and TRBJ1-1; the match to TRBD1 covers 9 bases. CDR1 is DFQATT, CDR2 SNEGSKA, per germline (reference sequence). This CDR3 comprises 16 residues. J gave up 5 bases and V 4 bases, and 14 bases lay outside the gene matches. This CDR3 is CSATSVQGARGTEAFF. The CDR3 DNA reads as TGCAGTGCTACGAGCGTACAGGGGGCAAGAGGGACTGAAGCTTTCTTT.

Many counts were recorded for this clonotype. The V gene is TRBV27, the J gene TRBJ2-3; TRBD2 agrees at 8 bases. With V trimmed by 5 bases and J by 3 bases, 4 bases remained unmatched. The CDR3 totals 14 residues. Germline assignment: CDR1 MNHEY and CDR2 SMNVEV (reference sequence). CDR3 sequence: CASSPGTSTDTQYF. The DNA of the CDR3 is TGTGCCAGCAGTCCTGGGACTAGTACAGATACGCAGTATTTT.

In its sample, this clonotype was seen many times. This chain connects TRBV6-6 to TRBJ1-5; TRBD1 agrees at 7 bases. Trimming took 7 bases from V and 4 from J; bases not matched to a gene: 10. The CDR3 extends over 15 amino acids. The V gene's germline CDR1 is MNHNY and CDR2 SVGAGI (reference sequence). The CDR3 protein is CASIDTGVGNQPQHF. CDR3 nucleotide sequence: TGTGCCAGCATCGACACAGGGGTTGGGAATCAGCCCCAGCATTTT.

This clonotype appeared many times. J is TRBJ2-1 and V is TRBV20-1; D gene uncertain. The CDR3 extends over 14 amino acids. Between the trimmed V and J ends, which lost 4 bases and 0 bases, there was a span of 10 bases. CDR1 and CDR2 from the germline V gene are DFQATT and SNEGSKA (reference sequence). The CDR3 sequence: CSATFYSSYNEQFF. Here the CDR3 DNA reads TGCAGTGCTACCTTCTATAGCTCCTACAATGAGCAGTTCTTC.

The chain carries TRBV6-5 and TRBJ2-5; 11 positions match TRBD2. Unmatched junction bases numbered 13, after V lost 2 bases and J lost 5 bases. The CDR3 runs to 18 residues. Germline CDR1 and CDR2: MNHEY and SVGAGI. The CDR3 loop reads CASSYAFASGGNGETQYF. CDR3 coding DNA: TGTGCCAGCAGTTACGCGTTTGCTAGCGGGGGGAATGGGGAGACCCAGTACTTC.

Many counts were recorded for this clonotype. The chain recombines TRBV12-3 or TRBV12-4 with TRBJ2-1; D may be TRBD1 (6 bases). The CDR3 extends over 13 amino acids. V shed 3 bases and J shed 8 bases, with 11 bases lying between them. This chain's CDR3 is CASSFSQGYEQFF. In DNA form, the CDR3 reads TGTGCCAGCAGTTTTTCACAGGGCTATGAGCAGTTCTTC.

In its sample, this clonotype was seen many times. The rearrangement joins TRBV7-3 to TRBJ2-2; tentative D call: TRBD2 (5 bases). The CDR3 is 15 amino acids. Trimming pared 3 bases from V and 1 base from J, leaving 9 bases between. Germline lookup yields CDR1 SGHTA and CDR2 FQGTGA. As DNA, the CDR3 is TGTGCCAGCAGCTTGTCGGGGAGGAACACCGGGGAGCTGTTTTTT. This sequence encodes CASSLSGRNTGELFF.

This clonotype was counted at least ten times. This chain joins TRBV20-1 and TRBJ1-6; possible D gene TRBD1, 5 bases. The germline CDR1 and CDR2 sequences are DFQATT and SNEGSKA (reference sequence). The V end lost 6 bases, the J end lost 7 bases, and 19 bases lay between the germline ends. The CDR3 totals 15 residues. CDR3 protein: CSASGPQPTNSPLHF. The CDR3 nucleotides read TGCAGTGCCTCGGGACCGCAACCTACAAATTCACCCCTCCACTTT.

This clonotype was recorded at least ten times. V and J are TRBV20-1 and TRBJ2-7, with D perhaps given as TRBD1 or TRBD2 (5 bases each). This CDR3 has 16 residues. From germline, CDR1 is DFQATT and CDR2 SNEGSKA (reference sequence). Trimming cost V 3 bases and J 3 bases, with 21 bases left between them. CDR3 region: CSARNHRDPKHYEQYF. CDR3 DNA: TGCAGTGCTAGGAATCATAGGGACCCCAAACACTACGAGCAGTACTTC.

This clonotype was seen ten or more times. V usage is TRBV5-1 and J usage is TRBJ1-5, with 11 bases identical to TRBD1. V was pared by 1 base and J by 6 bases, with 3 bases of the junction left unmatched. Germline V gives CDR1 SGHRS, CDR2 YFSETQ. The CDR3 extends over 15 amino acids. CDR3 coding DNA: TGCGCCAGCAGCTTGACCGGGACAGGGGGTCAGCCCCAGCATTTT. Translating it yields CASSLTGTGGQPQHF.

V usage is TRBV6-1 and J usage is TRBJ2-2, with D unresolved. Per germline, CDR1 MNHNS and CDR2 SASEGT. Deletions cut 1 base from V and 7 bases from J, with 7 bases between. This CDR3 comprises 13 residues. The DNA of the CDR3 is TGTGCCAGCAGTGAAGAAGGCGTCGGGGAGCTGTTTTTT. Amino acid sequence: CASSEEGVGELFF.

This clonotype has ten or more counts. V and J are TRBV12-3 or TRBV12-4 and TRBJ2-2, with a tentative D call TRBD2 (6 bases). V lost 3 bases and J lost 3, with 11 bases in between. CDR3 size: 15 residues. The CDR3 nucleotides are TGTGCCAGCAGTTTCGGGAGCCGGGACACCGGGGAGCTGTTTTTT. It specifies CASSFGSRDTGELFF.

This sequence joins TRBV5-8 and TRBJ2-1; the D gene is possibly TRBD1 (5 bases). With 1 base removed from V and 3 bases from J, the gap between germline ends came to 8 bases. The CDR3 runs 14 residues. The germline CDR1 and CDR2 sequences are SGHTS and YDEGEE. CDR3 sequence: CASSLQGVYNEQFF. The CDR3 region has the DNA TGTGCCAGCAGCTTGCAAGGGGTCTACAATGAGCAGTTCTTC.

The J gene is TRBJ2-3, the V gene TRBV5-5, with TRBD2 matching over 7 bases. There are 15 residues in the CDR3. With 0 bases clipped from V and 6 bases from J, the junction kept 7 bases outside the gene matches. Germline CDR1 SGHKS, CDR2 YYEKEE (reference sequence). The CDR3 DNA reads as TGTGCCAGCAGCTTGGCCGTGGGAGGGGCCGATACGCAGTATTTT. It specifies CASSLAVGGADTQYF.

Many counts were recorded for this clonotype. The genes are TRBV20-1 and TRBJ2-3; D uncertain. Germline V gene data show CDR1 as DFQATT and CDR2 as SNEGSKA (reference sequence). Trimming left V 6 bases short and J 0 bases short, with 10 bases between. This CDR3 has 13 residues. The CDR3 coding sequence is TGCAGTGCCACAAGCTCTAGCACAGATACGCAGTATTTT. As protein: CSATSSSTDTQYF.

This clonotype was observed a single time. DNA of the CDR3: TGTGCCAGCAGGACTTGTGACCTGCGGAGAAATCTCGAGGCTTTCTTT. As protein: CASRTCDLRRNLEAFF. The genes are TRBV2 and TRBJ1-1, with unresolved D. CDR1 and CDR2 (germline): SNHLY, FYNNEI. The CDR3 covers 16 residues. V lost 6 bases to trimming and J lost 11 bases, with 28 bases between them.

This clonotype was seen a handful of times. V gene TRBV12-3 or TRBV12-4 combines with J gene TRBJ2-3; 10 nucleotides line up with TRBD2. The CDR3 totals 16 residues. Germline trimming cut 6 bases from V and 2 bases from J; bases unmatched to any gene: 8. CDR3 sequence: CASRDVAGGTTDTQYF. In DNA, the CDR3 is TGTGCCAGCAGAGACGTAGCGGGGGGTACCACAGATACGCAGTATTTT.

In this sample, this clonotype turned up many times. The chain is built from TRBV15 and TRBJ2-5, with 9 bases matching TRBD1. Germline CDR1 is LNHNV and CDR2 is YYDKDF (reference sequence). V lost 0 bases, J lost 5 bases, and 4 bases stayed unmatched. The CDR3 is 15 residues long. This CDR3 reads CATSRDRGQGETQYF. CDR3 DNA sequence: TGTGCCACCAGCAGAGATAGGGGACAGGGTGAGACCCAGTACTTC.

This clonotype came up many times. This chain joins TRBV7-8 and TRBJ2-3, with 8 bases lining up with TRBD2. V trimming: 5 bases; J trimming: 1 base; junction bases outside the gene matches: 8. This CDR3 comprises 16 residues. From germline, CDR1 is SGHVS and CDR2 FQNEAQ. The CDR3 sequence: CASSILRGGGTDTQYF. CDR3 sequence (DNA): TGTGCCAGCAGCATTCTCCGGGGGGGTGGCACAGATACGCAGTATTTT.

This clonotype was recorded many times. In DNA form, the CDR3 reads TGCAGTGCTACCCGTGGAGGTCGCAATCAGCCCCAGCATTTT. Protein sequence: CSATRGGRNQPQHF. The chain is built from TRBV20-1 and TRBJ1-5; D unclear. Trimming stripped 4 bases from V and 2 bases from J, with 12 bases between. Germline CDR1 and CDR2: DFQATT and SNEGSKA (reference sequence). The CDR3 spans 14 residues.

This clonotype was seen ten or more times. The V call is TRBV7-2, the J call TRBJ1-2; possibly TRBD1 for D (5 bases). The V and J ends lost 5 bases and 3 bases respectively, with 16 bases between them. The CDR3 has 15 amino acids. Per germline, CDR1 SGHTA and CDR2 FQGNSA. The CDR3 here is CASSPPRGGDYGYTF. The CDR3 DNA is TGTGCCAGCAGCCCACCGCGGGGGGGGGACTATGGCTACACCTTC.

This clonotype was picked up many times. V and J are TRBV20-1 and TRBJ2-3; D is unclear. CDR3 length: 12 residues. Trimming shortened V by 6 bases and J by 6 bases, and 13 bases separated the two germline ends. Germline CDR1 and CDR2: DFQATT and SNEGSKA (reference sequence). The CDR3 region has the DNA TGCAGTGCATATCAAAACGCCGATACGCAGTATTTT. This encodes CSAYQNADTQYF.

The sample holds many counts of this clonotype. The genes are TRBV5-1 and TRBJ1-1, with 9 bases lining up with TRBD1. Germline CDR1 is SGHRS and CDR2 is YFSETQ. This CDR3 has 13 residues. V lost 2 bases to trimming and J lost 8 bases; unmatched junction nucleotides: 4. CDR3 sequence: CASSFLGTGEAFF. The CDR3 nucleotides are TGCGCCAGCAGCTTCCTCGGGACAGGGGAAGCTTTCTTT.

This clonotype was seen repeatedly, ten times or more. The chain carries TRBV7-3 and TRBJ1-6, with D unresolved. Per the germline V gene, CDR1 is SGHTA and CDR2 is FQGTGA. The CDR3 length is 13 residues. Trimming pared 6 bases from V and 7 bases from J, leaving 10 bases between. CDR3 in amino acids: CASSLQRNSPLHF. The CDR3 DNA reads TGTGCCAGCAGTTTACAGAGGAATTCACCCCTCCACTTT.

A few counts support this clonotype. The chain combines TRBV11-2 with TRBJ1-6; no reliable D call. The ends were cut back, 1 base at V and 8 bases at J, with 3 bases in the middle. The germline V gene has CDR1 SGHAT and CDR2 FQNNGV. This CDR3 contains 12 residues. The CDR3 reads CASSLVDSPLHF. The DNA of the CDR3 is TGTGCCAGCAGCTTAGTAGATTCACCCCTCCACTTT.

This clonotype was counted ten times or more. The rearrangement joins TRBV20-1 to TRBJ1-2, with TRBD1 as a possible D gene (6 bases). Germline V gene data show CDR1 as DFQATT and CDR2 as SNEGSKA (reference sequence). The V end lost 5 bases, the J end lost 4 bases, and 11 bases lay between the germline ends. The CDR3 spans 12 residues. The CDR3 sequence: CSALTGTYGYTF. As DNA, the CDR3 is TGCAGTGCTCTCACAGGGACCTATGGCTACACCTTC.